Listed below are T cell receptor beta chains from one sample, sequenced in a study of cytomegalovirus exposure and HLA in healthy donors. Sequencing was performed with immunoSEQ multiplex PCR; in TCRdb, only in-frame clones are kept and a portion is missing. Among 60,000 to 85,000 clones listed, around 70% were seen once. Sequenced material: PBMCs. These receptor sequences come from a human donor in good health. The CDR3 runs from the conserved cysteine through the conserved F or W. A D gene is named only where the DNA matches it firmly. For some rows the clone size is stated as once, few or many, or as a class when expanded; others skip it.

V	D	size	J	DNA	CDR3
TRBV7-3	-	-	TRBJ2-2	TGTGCCAGCAGTATAGCAGGAGGGAACACCGGGGAGCTGTTTTTT	CASSIAGGNTGELFF
TRBV10-1	TRBD2	once	TRBJ2-3	TGCGCCAGCAGTGTGGGTAGCGGGAATACAGATACGCAGTATTTT	CASSVGSGNTDTQYF
TRBV5-4	TRBD1	-	TRBJ1-2	TGTGCCAGCAGCTCTCCATCGGACAGGGACTATGGCTACACCTTC	CASSSPSDRDYGYTF
TRBV10-3	-	once	TRBJ2-1	TGTGCCACATCCACCACAGGGTCCCAATACAATGAGCAGTTCTTC	CATSTTGSQYNEQFF
TRBV19	TRBD1	many	TRBJ2-3	TGTGCCAGTAACGACAGGGAACGTACAGATACGCAGTATTTT	CASNDRERTDTQYF
TRBV6-1	TRBD1	few	TRBJ2-1	TGTGCCAGCAGTGAAGTAGTAGGACAGGGGGCGTCTGAGCAGTTCTTC	CASSEVVGQGASEQFF
TRBV7-8	TRBD2	-	TRBJ2-7	TGTGCCAGCAGCTTAATCGGGCTAGCGGGGGCGTCCTACGAGCAGTACTTC	CASSLIGLAGASYEQYF
TRBV30	TRBD1	-	TRBJ1-4	TGTGCCTTACTGACAGGGGGTGAAGAACTGTTTTTT	CALLTGGEELFF
TRBV30	-	few	TRBJ1-5	TGTGCCTGGAGTCCTACTCATGGAGGGCAGCCCCAGCATTTT	CAWSPTHGGQPQHF
TRBV9	TRBD1	-	TRBJ1-1	TGTGCCAGCAGCGCGGACAGGGAGAGGGGTGAAGCTTTCTTT	CASSADRERGEAFF
TRBV9	TRBD1	-	TRBJ2-5	TGTGCCAGCAGCGTAATGGGACAGCATCAAGAGACCCAGTACTTC	CASSVMGQHQETQYF
TRBV7-3	-	-	TRBJ1-2	TGTGCCAGCAGCTTACCACACAGGGCTAACTATGGCTACACCTTC	CASSLPHRANYGYTF
TRBV9	-	-	TRBJ1-2	TGTGCCAGCAGCGTAGTTACAGGGAATGGCTACACCTTC	CASSVVTGNGYTF
TRBV7-8	-	-	TRBJ1-4	TGTGCCAGCAGCTTAGGGCACAGGGACCCAACTAATGAAAAACTGTTTTTT	CASSLGHRDPTNEKLFF
TRBV11-2	-	-	TRBJ1-1	TGTGCCAGCAGCTTTAGACAGGACTCCACTGAAGCTTTCTTT	CASSFRQDSTEAFF
TRBV7-8	TRBD1	few	TRBJ2-7	TGTGCCAGCAGCCACCCAGACAGGGTGAAGCAGTACTTC	CASSHPDRVKQYF
TRBV5-1	-	few	TRBJ2-7	TGCGCCAGCAGCGTTACTACCTTGAGCTCCTACGAGCAGTACTTC	CASSVTTLSSYEQYF